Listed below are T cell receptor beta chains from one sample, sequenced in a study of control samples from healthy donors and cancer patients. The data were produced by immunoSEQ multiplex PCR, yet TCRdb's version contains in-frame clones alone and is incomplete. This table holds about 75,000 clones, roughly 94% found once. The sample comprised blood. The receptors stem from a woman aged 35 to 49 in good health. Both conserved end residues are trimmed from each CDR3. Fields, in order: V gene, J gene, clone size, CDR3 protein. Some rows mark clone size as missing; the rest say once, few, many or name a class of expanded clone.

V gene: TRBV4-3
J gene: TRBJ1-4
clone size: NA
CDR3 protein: ASSQEGEKLF

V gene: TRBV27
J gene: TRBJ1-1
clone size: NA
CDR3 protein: ASSFRSRGTEAF

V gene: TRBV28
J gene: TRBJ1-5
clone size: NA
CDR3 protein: ASSFRMGGAQPQH

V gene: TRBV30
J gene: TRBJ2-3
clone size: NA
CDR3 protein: AWSGSADTQY

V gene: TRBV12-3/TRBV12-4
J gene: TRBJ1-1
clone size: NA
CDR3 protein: ASRTGNTEAF

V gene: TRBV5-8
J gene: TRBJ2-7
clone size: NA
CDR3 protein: ASSFGGIAYEQY

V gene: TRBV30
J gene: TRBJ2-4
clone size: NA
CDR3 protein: AWSLQGGRNIQY

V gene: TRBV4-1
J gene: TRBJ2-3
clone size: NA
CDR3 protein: ASSQDRVAVRNTQY

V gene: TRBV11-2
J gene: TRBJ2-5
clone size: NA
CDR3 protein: ASSLGGGQTQY

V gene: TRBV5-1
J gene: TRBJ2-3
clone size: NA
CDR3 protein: ASSYRLAGASTDTQY

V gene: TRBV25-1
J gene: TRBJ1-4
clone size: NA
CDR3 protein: ASTPGEKLF

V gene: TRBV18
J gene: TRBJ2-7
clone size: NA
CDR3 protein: ASSPAVRTTYEQY

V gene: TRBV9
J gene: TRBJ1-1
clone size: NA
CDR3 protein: ASSVITGFAEAF

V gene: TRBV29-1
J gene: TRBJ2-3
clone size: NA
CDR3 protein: SVVAGGLDTQY

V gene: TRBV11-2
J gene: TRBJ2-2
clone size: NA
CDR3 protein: ASSSGTGELF

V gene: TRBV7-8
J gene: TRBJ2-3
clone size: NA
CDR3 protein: ASSPPGLAGGPALLSSTDTQY

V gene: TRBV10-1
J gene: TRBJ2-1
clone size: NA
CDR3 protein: AFTRIRPNLLAGGNNEQF

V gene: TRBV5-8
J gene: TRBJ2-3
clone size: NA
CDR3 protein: ASSLLRVRSTDTQY

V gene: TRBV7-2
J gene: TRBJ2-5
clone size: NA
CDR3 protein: ASSLAPLTSGGGQETQY

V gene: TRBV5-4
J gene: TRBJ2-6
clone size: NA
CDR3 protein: ASSSGPPSGANVLT

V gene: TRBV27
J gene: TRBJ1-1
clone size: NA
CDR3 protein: ASSFQSNMNTEAF

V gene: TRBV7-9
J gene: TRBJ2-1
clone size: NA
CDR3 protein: ASSPSQIRGGAYNEQF

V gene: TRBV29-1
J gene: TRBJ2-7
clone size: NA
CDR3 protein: SVEIGAGGYEQY

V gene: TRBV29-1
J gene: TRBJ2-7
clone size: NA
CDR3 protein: SVVTSSYEQY

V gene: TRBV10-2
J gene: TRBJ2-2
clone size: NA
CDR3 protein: ASRLPTGELF

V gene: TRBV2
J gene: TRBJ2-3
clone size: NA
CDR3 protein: ASTLGGTSTDTQY

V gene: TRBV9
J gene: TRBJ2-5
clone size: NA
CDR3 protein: ASSVAGGDRETQY

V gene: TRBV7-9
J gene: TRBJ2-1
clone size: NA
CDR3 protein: ASSPPLLFPENEQF

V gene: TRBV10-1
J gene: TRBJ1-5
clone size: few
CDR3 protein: ASSDPGQVINQPQH

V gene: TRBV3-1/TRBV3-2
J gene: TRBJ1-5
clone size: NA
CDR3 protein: ASSQGSGAGQPQH

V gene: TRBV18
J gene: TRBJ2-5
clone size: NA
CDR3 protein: ASSPQDRRKETQY

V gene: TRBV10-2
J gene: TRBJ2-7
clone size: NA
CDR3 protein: ASSEGSGSVEQY

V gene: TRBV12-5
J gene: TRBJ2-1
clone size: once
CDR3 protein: ASGPGLPWNEQF

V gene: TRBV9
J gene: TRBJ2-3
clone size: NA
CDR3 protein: ASSVGGGTTDTQY

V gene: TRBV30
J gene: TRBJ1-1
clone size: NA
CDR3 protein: AWSPGPNTEAF

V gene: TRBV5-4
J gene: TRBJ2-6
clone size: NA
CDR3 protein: ASIETRGRPLSGANVLT

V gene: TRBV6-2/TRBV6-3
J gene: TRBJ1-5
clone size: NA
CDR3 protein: ASSLRWTVPTQNQPQH

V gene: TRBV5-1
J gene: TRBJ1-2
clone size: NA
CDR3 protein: ASSLGGGTGVRGYT

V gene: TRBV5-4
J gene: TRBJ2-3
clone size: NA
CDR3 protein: ASSSLAENAVDTQY

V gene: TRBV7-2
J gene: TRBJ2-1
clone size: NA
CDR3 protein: ASSLTTSGGEAYNEQF

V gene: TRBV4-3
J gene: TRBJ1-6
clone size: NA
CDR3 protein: ASSQQGANRDNSPLH

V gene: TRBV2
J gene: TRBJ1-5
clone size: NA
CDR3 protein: ASTGVDSNQPQH

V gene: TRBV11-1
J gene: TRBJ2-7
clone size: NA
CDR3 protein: ASGLQAVYEQY

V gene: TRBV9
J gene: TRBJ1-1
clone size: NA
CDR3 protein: ASSAPPRGTEAF

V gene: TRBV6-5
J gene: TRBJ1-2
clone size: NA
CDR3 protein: ASSYNREHNYGYT

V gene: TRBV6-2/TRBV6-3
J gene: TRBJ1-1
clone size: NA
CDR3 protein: ASSAGQRNTEAF

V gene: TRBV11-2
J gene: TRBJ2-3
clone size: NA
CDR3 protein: ASSPTSGMTDTQY

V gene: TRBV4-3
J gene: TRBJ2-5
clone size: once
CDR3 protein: ASSQDGAYLETQY

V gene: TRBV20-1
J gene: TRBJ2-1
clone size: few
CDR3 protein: SASPDSRLSSYNEQF

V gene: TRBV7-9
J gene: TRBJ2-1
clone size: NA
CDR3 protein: ASRGYNEQF

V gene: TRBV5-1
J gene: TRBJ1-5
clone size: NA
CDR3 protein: ASSLGGGQFQPQH

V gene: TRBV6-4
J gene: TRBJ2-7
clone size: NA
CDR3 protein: ASSPGAEGGTYEQY

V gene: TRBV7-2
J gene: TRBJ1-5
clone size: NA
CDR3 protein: ASSLSGTGVQPQH

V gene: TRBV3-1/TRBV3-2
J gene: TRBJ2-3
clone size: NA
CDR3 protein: ASSLGAQRGGTDTQY

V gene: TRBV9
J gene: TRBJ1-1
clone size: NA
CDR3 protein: ASSGRKGINTEAF

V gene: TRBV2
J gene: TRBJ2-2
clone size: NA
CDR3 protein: ASGKDRGRTGELF

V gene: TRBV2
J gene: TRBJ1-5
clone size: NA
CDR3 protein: ASSEGSQGYQPQH

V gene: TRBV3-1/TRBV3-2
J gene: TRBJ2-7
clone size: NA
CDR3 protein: ASSRGTSPSYEQY

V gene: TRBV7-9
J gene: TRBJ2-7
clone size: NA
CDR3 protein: ASSPRELYEQY

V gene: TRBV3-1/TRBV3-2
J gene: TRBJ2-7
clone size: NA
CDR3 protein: ASSQVAGAGEQY